Shown below are 24 T cell receptor beta chains from a single sample sequenced in a study of shared clonotypes between healthy human individuals. Some clones are missing from TCRdb's copy, which holds only in-frame ones; the method was immunoSEQ multiplex PCR. The table includes over 850,000 clones, about four fifths detected once. The sequenced sample consisted of memory CD4+ T cells from PBMCs. Subset indicated: CD45RA-negative fraction. These TCRs come from a man aged 18 to 29 in good health. Some clones in this sample may be carry-over from other donors' samples.

This rearrangement joins TRBV9 to TRBJ2-5; TRBD2 aligns across 8 bases. Germline trimming cut 4 bases from V and 2 bases from J; bases unmatched to any gene: 4. Germline CDR1 is SGDLS and CDR2 is YYNGEE. The length of the CDR3 is 14 residues. The CDR3, as DNA: TGTGCCAGCAGCATCGGGACTAGACAAGAGACCCAGTACTTC. It is translated as CASSIGTRQETQYF.

The V gene is TRBV5-1, the J gene TRBJ2-7, with 12 positions matching TRBD2. The CDR3 consists of 14 residues. The germline CDR1 and CDR2 sequences are SGHRS and YFSETQ. Unmatched junction bases numbered 2, after V lost 4 bases and J lost 3 bases. CDR3 bases: TGCGCCAGCAGCGCGACTAGCGGGAGCTACGAGCAGTACTTC. Translating gives CASSATSGSYEQYF.

This chain links TRBV5-1 with TRBJ1-1, with a weak D call TRBD1 (6 bases). Germline V gene data show CDR1 as SGHRS and CDR2 as YFSETQ. Deletions cut 6 bases from V and 0 bases from J, with 9 bases between. The CDR3 has 13 residues. The CDR3: CASTRTVNTEAFF. CDR3 nucleotide sequence: TGCGCCAGCACGAGGACAGTGAACACTGAAGCTTTCTTT.

The chain carries TRBV27 and TRBJ2-1; TRBD2 agrees at 13 bases. Looked up from germline, CDR1 is MNHEY and CDR2 is SMNVEV (reference sequence). The CDR3 covers 13 residues. J gave up 16 bases and V 5 bases, and 8 bases lay outside the gene matches. The CDR3 loop is CASSTSGLAGYFF. CDR3 coding DNA: TGTGCCAGCAGTACATCGGGACTAGCGGGATACTTCTTC.

This clone has a single count. The chain has TRBV28 and TRBJ2-1; 8 bases agree with TRBD1. The J segment lost 6 bases and the V segment lost 1 base, leaving 11 bases of the junction unmatched. The CDR3 covers 17 residues. CDR1 and CDR2 from the germline V gene are MDHEN and SYDVKM. CDR3 in DNA: TGTGCCAGCAGTTTATCACCAGGGGGCTCCTTGGGCAATGAGCAGTTCTTC. Protein: CASSLSPGGSLGNEQFF.

The V and J genes are TRBV5-1 and TRBJ2-1; 11 nucleotides align to TRBD2. J lost 6 bases, V lost 6 bases, and 5 bases had no gene match. CDR3 length: 14 residues. Germline V gene lookup returns CDR1 SGHRS and CDR2 YFSETQ. DNA for the CDR3: TGCGCCAGCATGACTAGCGGGAATCGCAATGAGCAGTTCTTC. Encoded protein: CASMTSGNRNEQFF.

V usage is TRBV10-3 and J usage is TRBJ2-1; D uncertain. Germline V gene lookup returns CDR1 ENHRY and CDR2 SYGVKD. The V end lost 6 bases, the J end lost 6 bases, and 12 bases lay between the germline ends. The CDR3 covers 13 residues. In nucleotides, the CDR3 is TGTGCCATCAGCGTTCAAGGTTTCAATGAGCAGTTCTTC. This encodes CAISVQGFNEQFF.

The chain carries TRBV2 and TRBJ2-5; weak D call: TRBD1 (6 bases). Trimming took 5 bases from V and 5 from J, leaving 18 bases between them. The CDR3 loop spans 15 amino acids. The germline CDR1 and CDR2 sequences are SNHLY and FYNNEI. In DNA form, the CDR3 reads TGTGCCAGCAGTAGGGCAGGGGATCCCTGGGAGACCCAGTACTTC. Protein product: CASSRAGDPWETQYF.

The J gene is TRBJ2-1, the V gene TRBV2; possible D gene TRBD1, 5 bases. This CDR3 contains 12 residues. The ends were cut back, 10 bases at V and 4 bases at J, with 11 bases in the middle. Germline values: CDR1 SNHLY, CDR2 FYNNEI. CDR3 DNA: TGTGCCAAACAAACAGGTTACAATGAGCAGTTCTTC. The encoded protein is CAKQTGYNEQFF.

The chain recombines TRBV5-4 with TRBJ2-7; no clear D. The germline gives CDR1 SGHNT, CDR2 YYREEE (reference sequence). This CDR3 is 13 amino acids long. V was pared by 4 bases and J by 6 bases, with 14 bases between. The CDR3, as DNA: TGTGCCAGCAGCGCGGACCAGGACGGCGAGCAGTACTTC. Amino acids: CASSADQDGEQYF.

On this clone itself: This sample also contains other DNA sequences that code for the same CDR3. V usage is TRBV6-5 and J usage is TRBJ1-1; 7 positions agree with TRBD1. CDR1 and CDR2 from the germline V gene are MNHEY and SVGAGI. The CDR3 is 13 amino acids. The ends lost 4 bases at V and 4 bases at J; junction bases unmatched: 3. The CDR3 loop is CASSSRGGTEAFF. In DNA, the CDR3 is TGTGCCAGCAGTTCCAGGGGGGGCACTGAAGCTTTCTTT.

The chain is built from TRBV28 and TRBJ2-5; TRBD1 matches 12 bases. Germline trimming cut 10 bases from V and 4 bases from J; bases unmatched to any gene: 7. The CDR3 loop spans 14 amino acids. Germline V lookup: CDR1 MDHEN, CDR2 SYDVKM. Written as DNA, the CDR3 is TGTGCCATCCTATCGGGACAGGGGGCAGAGACCCAGTACTTC. Protein product: CAILSGQGAETQYF.

In the case of this clone: Other DNA sequences within the sample encode an identical CDR3. The V call is TRBV5-1, the J call TRBJ2-5; the D gene is possibly TRBD1 (5 bases). The V end lost 0 bases, the J end lost 5 bases, and 8 bases lay between the germline ends. Germline V CDR1 and CDR2: SGHRS, YFSETQ. The CDR3 contains 13 residues. The CDR3 nucleotides are TGCGCCAGCAGCTTGGAGGGGCCGGAGACCCAGTACTTC. Amino acids: CASSLEGPETQYF.

This clone was observed many times. The J gene is TRBJ1-1, the V gene TRBV9; D remains ambiguous. The CDR3 has 14 residues. V was cut by 0 bases and J by 2 bases, with 8 bases left in between. The germline gives CDR1 SGDLS, CDR2 YYNGEE. As DNA, the CDR3 is TGTGCCAGCAGCGTAGCGGACTTCAACACTGAAGCTTTCTTT. Its translation: CASSVADFNTEAFF.

This clone was found a few times. V is TRBV5-1 and J is TRBJ1-1; TRBD1 matches 7 bases. CDR3 size: 15 residues. The germline CDR1 and CDR2 sequences are SGHRS and YFSETQ. The J segment lost 1 base and the V segment lost 4 bases, leaving 7 bases of the junction unmatched. This chain's CDR3 is CASSREGQRNTEAFF. The CDR3 DNA reads as TGCGCCAGCAGCCGAGAGGGACAGAGGAACACTGAAGCTTTCTTT.

Points on this clone: Other DNA sequences within the sample encode an identical CDR3. The chain has TRBV20-1 and TRBJ2-7, with D perhaps given as TRBD1 or TRBD2 (6 bases each). The V and J ends lost 3 bases and 6 bases respectively, with 9 bases between them. The germline gives CDR1 DFQATT, CDR2 SNEGSKA (reference sequence). The CDR3 contains 11 residues. CDR3 sequence (DNA): TGCAGTGCTAGCAGGGGAGGCGAGCAGTACTTC. As protein: CSASRGGEQYF.

This clone was picked up a small number of times. A much larger clone lies a single base off, so this may be a read error. This CDR3 is CSGLREREQYF. Written as DNA, the CDR3 is TGCAGCGGCCTCAGGGAGCGCGAGCAGTACTTC. This sequence joins TRBV29-1 and TRBJ2-5; either TRBD1 or TRBD2 may supply D (5 bases each). The DNA end is a closer match to TRBJ2-7, so the J assignment may be wrong. CDR3 length equals 11 residues. The germline gives CDR1 SQVTM, CDR2 ANQGSEA.

The gene calls are TRBV4-1 and TRBJ2-3, with unresolved D. V lost 0 bases to trimming and J lost 0 bases, with 13 bases between them. Germline CDR1 reads MGHRA; CDR2 reads YSYEKL. This CDR3 region has 17 residues. DNA for the CDR3: TGCGCCAGCAGCCAAGAAGGTGTTCCCGCCAGCACAGATACGCAGTATTTT. This gives the protein CASSQEGVPASTDTQYF.

The chain couples TRBV6-1 to TRBJ1-2, with D uncertain. This CDR3 contains 12 residues. Trimming removed 3 bases at V and 8 bases at J, with 10 bases between. Germline V gene data show CDR1 as MNHNS and CDR2 as SASEGT. This CDR3 reads CASSDGVGGYTF. The CDR3 region has the DNA TGTGCCAGCAGTGACGGCGTCGGAGGCTACACCTTC.

V is TRBV27 and J is TRBJ2-2; D is possibly TRBD2 (6 bases). Germline V CDR1 and CDR2: MNHEY, SMNVEV (reference sequence). The CDR3 covers 16 residues. Between the trimmed V and J ends, which lost 4 bases and 1 base, there was a span of 13 bases. The DNA of the CDR3 is TGTGCCAGCAGTTCTCCGACTAGGAAGAACACCGGGGAGCTGTTTTTT. This encodes CASSSPTRKNTGELFF.

The CDR3 nucleotides read TGTGCCAGCGGGAGAGGGGCCAACGTCCTGACTTTC. This codes for CASGRGANVLTF. The rearrangement joins TRBV9 to TRBJ2-6; D is possibly TRBD2 (5 bases). The ends were cut back, 7 bases at V and 4 bases at J, with 6 bases in the middle. Germline V CDR1 and CDR2: SGDLS, YYNGEE. The CDR3 is 12 amino acids.

The chain's CDR3 is CASSFRAAGELFF. In nucleotides, the CDR3 is TGCGCCAGCAGCTTCCGAGCGGCCGGGGAGCTGTTTTTT. The chain employs TRBV5-1 and TRBJ2-2; D may be TRBD2 (5 bases). V shed 2 bases and J shed 6 bases, with 8 bases lying between them. CDR1 is SGHRS, CDR2 YFSETQ, per germline. This CDR3 is built from 13 residues.

As regards this clone: Within the sample, other DNA sequences also encode this same CDR3. The genes are TRBV7-9 and TRBJ1-1; no firm D call. Trimming took off 5 bases at V and 4 bases at J, with 8 bases between the two ends. The CDR3 is made up of 12 amino acids. Germline assignment: CDR1 SEHNR and CDR2 FQNEAQ (reference sequence). The chain's CDR3 is CASSLQSTEAFF. The CDR3 nucleotides are TGTGCCAGCAGCCTCCAGTCCACTGAAGCTTTCTTT.

Comments on this clone: This may be a read error, as it is one base from a much larger clone. The V call is TRBV4-2, the J call TRBJ2-7, with D unresolved. CDR1 is LGHNA, CDR2 YNFKEQ, per germline. This CDR3 region has 15 residues. Trimming removed 4 bases from V and 0 bases from J, with 13 bases in between. The CDR3 is CASSRSESYSYEQYF. The CDR3 DNA reads TGTGCCAGCAGCCGAAGCGAGTCCTACTCCTACGAGCAGTACTTC.